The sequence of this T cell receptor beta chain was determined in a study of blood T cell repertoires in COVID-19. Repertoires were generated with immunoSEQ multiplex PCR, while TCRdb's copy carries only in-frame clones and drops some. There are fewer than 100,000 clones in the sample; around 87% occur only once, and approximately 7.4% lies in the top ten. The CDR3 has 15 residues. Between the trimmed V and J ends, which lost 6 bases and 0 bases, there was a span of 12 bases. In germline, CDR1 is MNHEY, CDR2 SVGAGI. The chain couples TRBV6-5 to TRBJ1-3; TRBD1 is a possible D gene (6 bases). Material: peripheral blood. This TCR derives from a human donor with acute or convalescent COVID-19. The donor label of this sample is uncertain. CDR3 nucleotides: TGTGCCAGCAGGAGACAGGCTAGCTCTGGAAACACCATATATTTT. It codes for CASRRQASSGNTIYF.